The rows below give T cell receptor beta chains drawn from one sample of a study of cytomegalovirus exposure and HLA in healthy donors. Measured with immunoSEQ multiplex PCR; TCRdb has only the in-frame clones, and not every one. The sample records roughly 100,000 clones, around 70% being singletons. Sample: PBMCs. The origin of the receptors is a boy under 18 in good health and CMV-seronegative. The CDR3 runs from the conserved cysteine through the conserved F or W. D genes are given only for firm matches. Where a row states a size, it is once, few, many or the class of an expanded clone; other rows omit it.

j_call: TRBJ1-5; v_call: TRBV6-5; clone_size: .; d_call: TRBD1; cdr3_nt: TGTGCCAGCAGTTACTCTTCCGGGACAGGGCATCAGCCCCAGCATTTT; cdr3_aa: CASSYSSGTGHQPQHF
j_call: TRBJ1-3; v_call: TRBV28; clone_size: .; d_call: .; cdr3_nt: TGTGCCAGCAACAGGGTCATTGGAAACACCATATATTTT; cdr3_aa: CASNRVIGNTIYF
j_call: TRBJ2-7; v_call: TRBV18; clone_size: few; d_call: .; cdr3_nt: TGTGCCAGCTCACCAGTCTATCTAGCAGTAAGCGAGCAGTACTTC; cdr3_aa: CASSPVYLAVSEQYF
j_call: TRBJ2-5; v_call: TRBV30; clone_size: once; d_call: .; cdr3_nt: TGTGCCTGGAGTGGAAAGGGGGGGGCCGGTACGAAGACCCAGTACTTC; cdr3_aa: CAWSGKGGAGTKTQYF
j_call: TRBJ2-2; v_call: TRBV29-1; clone_size: few; d_call: TRBD1; cdr3_nt: TGCAGCGTTGGGCAGGGGGATAACACCGGGGAGCTGTTTTTT; cdr3_aa: CSVGQGDNTGELFF
j_call: TRBJ1-1; v_call: TRBV6-5; clone_size: .; d_call: TRBD1; cdr3_nt: TGTGCCAGCACCCGTAGGGGGCTAGACACTGAAGCTTTCTTT; cdr3_aa: CASTRRGLDTEAFF
j_call: TRBJ2-7; v_call: TRBV28; clone_size: once; d_call: .; cdr3_nt: TGTGCCAGCAGTTTAGTGAGCCGCGAGCAGTACTTC; cdr3_aa: CASSLVSREQYF
j_call: TRBJ2-7; v_call: TRBV6-5; clone_size: few; d_call: .; cdr3_nt: TGTGCCAGCAGCAGGACCTGGGGGGGCACCTACGAGCAGTACTTC; cdr3_aa: CASSRTWGGTYEQYF
j_call: TRBJ2-7; v_call: TRBV6-5; clone_size: .; d_call: .; cdr3_nt: TGTGCCAGCAGCCAAAGACAGGCCCCCTACGAGCAGTACTTC; cdr3_aa: CASSQRQAPYEQYF
j_call: TRBJ1-2; v_call: TRBV28; clone_size: .; d_call: TRBD1; cdr3_nt: TGTGCCGTCATGGACAGGGCGGATGGCTACACCTTC; cdr3_aa: CAVMDRADGYTF
j_call: TRBJ2-5; v_call: TRBV2; clone_size: .; d_call: .; cdr3_nt: TGTGCCAGCAGGAGGGAAGAGACCCAGTACTTC; cdr3_aa: CASRREETQYF
j_call: TRBJ2-4; v_call: TRBV27; clone_size: .; d_call: .; cdr3_nt: TGTGCCAGCAGGGCGGGTCTTTCAGGCAAAAACATTCAGTACTTC; cdr3_aa: CASRAGLSGKNIQYF
j_call: TRBJ1-5; v_call: TRBV5-6; clone_size: few; d_call: .; cdr3_nt: TGTGCCAGCAGCTTCGGGGATAGCAATCAGCCCCAGCATTTT; cdr3_aa: CASSFGDSNQPQHF
j_call: TRBJ2-7; v_call: TRBV7-2; clone_size: .; d_call: .; cdr3_nt: TGTGCCAGCAGCTCACAACGAAACCTTAACGAGCAGTACTTC; cdr3_aa: CASSSQRNLNEQYF
j_call: TRBJ2-2; v_call: TRBV30; clone_size: .; d_call: .; cdr3_nt: TGTGCCTGGAGAGGCCGGGTGCGAGGCACCGGGGAGCTGTTTTTT; cdr3_aa: CAWRGRVRGTGELFF
j_call: TRBJ1-1; v_call: TRBV28; clone_size: .; d_call: .; cdr3_nt: TGTGCCAGCAGTTTGCCGAAAACGGGTGCCACTGAAGCTTTCTTT; cdr3_aa: CASSLPKTGATEAFF
j_call: TRBJ2-7; v_call: TRBV30; clone_size: .; d_call: TRBD2; cdr3_nt: TGTGCCTGGAGTGTGACTAGCGCACCCCCGGATTTCTACGAGCAGTACTTC; cdr3_aa: CAWSVTSAPPDFYEQYF
j_call: TRBJ1-5; v_call: TRBV2; clone_size: .; d_call: .; cdr3_nt: TGTGCCAGCAGTTGGGGGGTAACTCAGCCCCAGCATTTT; cdr3_aa: CASSWGVTQPQHF
j_call: TRBJ1-5; v_call: TRBV28; clone_size: .; d_call: .; cdr3_nt: TGTGCCAGCAGACCCTATAGCAATCAGCCCCAGCATTTT; cdr3_aa: CASRPYSNQPQHF
j_call: TRBJ1-1; v_call: TRBV28; clone_size: .; d_call: .; cdr3_nt: TGTGCCAGCAGCGATATCCGAGGGGGCACTGAAGCTTTCTTT; cdr3_aa: CASSDIRGGTEAFF
j_call: TRBJ2-3; v_call: TRBV4-3; clone_size: once; d_call: TRBD2; cdr3_nt: TGCGCCAGCAGCCAAGAGAGAGGCGGGGGAGGAACTAGCACAGATACGCAGTATTTT; cdr3_aa: CASSQERGGGGTSTDTQYF
j_call: TRBJ2-3; v_call: TRBV28; clone_size: .; d_call: TRBD1; cdr3_nt: TGTGCCAGCAGTTTAGTTGGGACAGTCCCGTATACGCAGTATTTT; cdr3_aa: CASSLVGTVPYTQYF
j_call: TRBJ2-3; v_call: TRBV9; clone_size: .; d_call: .; cdr3_nt: TGTGCCAGCAGCCCCAGGAGGGGTACGCAGTATTTT; cdr3_aa: CASSPRRGTQYF
j_call: TRBJ1-1; v_call: TRBV20-1; clone_size: .; d_call: TRBD1; cdr3_nt: TGCAGTGCTGACAGGGCCACTGAAGCTTTCTTT; cdr3_aa: CSADRATEAFF
j_call: TRBJ2-7; v_call: TRBV7-9; clone_size: .; d_call: .; cdr3_nt: TGTGCCAGCGCCGGTGGAGCCCGCTACGAGCAGTACTTC; cdr3_aa: CASAGGARYEQYF